Listed below are T cell receptor beta chains from one sample, sequenced in a study of T cell repertoires in cytomegalovirus infection. TCRdb itself ran the reads through MiXCR, one entry per CDR3 protein. This table holds about 260,000 distinct CDR3 sequences, over 8% found once. The specimen sequenced was PBMCs. These receptors all stem from a human donor in good health (CMV status not recorded). Some clones in this sample may be carry-over from other donors' samples. Both conserved end residues are part of each CDR3. The D gene is left open where the match is weak. Clone size, where shown, is once, few, many, or a class for clones that have expanded.

CSVEVRTYGYTF,TGCAGCGTTGAAGTGAGGACATATGGCTACACCTTC,TRBJ1-2,TRBV29-1,-,-
CASTRSGANVLTF,TGTGCCAGCACCCGCTCTGGGGCCAACGTCCTGACTTTC,TRBJ2-6,TRBV6-2/TRBV6-3,-,many
CASRLEGSSTDTQYF,TGTGCCAGCAGGCTAGAGGGATCTAGCACAGATACGCAGTATTTT,TRBJ2-3,TRBV2,-,few
CASRQGGNTEAFF,TGTGCCAGCAGACAGGGCGGGAACACTGAAGCTTTCTTT,TRBJ1-1,TRBV12-3/TRBV12-4,-,few
CASSKQRGGENEQFF,TGTGCCAGCAGCAAACAGCGGGGGGGCGAGAATGAGCAGTTCTTC,TRBJ2-1,TRBV28,TRBD2,few
CASSLGGAGTEAFF,TGTGCCAGCAGCCTGGGCGGGGCAGGGACTGAAGCTTTCTTT,TRBJ1-1,TRBV7-2,-,many
CASSYIRGASGQLVQETQYF,TGTGCCAGCAGCTATATCCGGGGGGCCTCGGGACAACTAGTCCAAGAGACCCAGTACTTC,TRBJ2-5,TRBV7-9,-,many
CASGPRSGITGELFF,TGTGCCTCCGGCCCGAGAAGTGGAATCACCGGGGAGCTGTTTTTT,TRBJ2-2,TRBV11-1,-,many
CASSQDLRRNSPLHF,TGTGCCAGCAGCCAAGATCTACGCAGGAATTCACCCCTCCACTTT,TRBJ1-6,TRBV14,-,many
CASSPGGGWTEAFF,TGTGCCAGCAGTCCCGGCGGGGGGTGGACTGAAGCTTTCTTT,TRBJ1-1,TRBV28,-,-
CASSQGREGEQFF,TGTGCCAGCAGCCAGGGGCGGGAAGGGGAGCAGTTCTTC,TRBJ2-1,TRBV7-2,-,many
CASKKVRDYEQYF,TGTGCCAGTAAGAAGGTTCGGGACTACGAGCAGTACTTC,TRBJ2-7,TRBV7-2,-,many
CASSPWTGATDTQYF,TGTGCCAGCAGCCCCTGGACAGGGGCCACAGATACGCAGTATTTT,TRBJ2-3,TRBV11-2,TRBD1,many
CASSKNLRENTEAFF,TGTGCCAGCAGCAAGAACTTGCGCGAGAACACTGAAGCTTTCTTT,TRBJ1-1,TRBV7-9,-,many
CASSTRQGRETQYF,TGTGCCAGCAGTACCCGACAGGGGAGAGAGACCCAGTACTTC,TRBJ2-5,TRBV28,TRBD1,many
CASSGTVTTGELFF,TGTGCCAGCAGTGGCACAGTGACCACCGGGGAGCTGTTTTTT,TRBJ2-2,TRBV6-1,-,many
CSVGGFSSYEQYF,TGCAGCGTAGGGGGATTTAGCTCCTACGAGCAGTACTTC,TRBJ2-7,TRBV29-1,-,few
CASSFGTSGNTIYF,TGTGCCAGCAGCTTTGGAACGAGTGGAAACACCATATATTTT,TRBJ1-3,TRBV7-2,-,many
CAGGILAGTNEQFF,TGTGCCGGGGGGATTCTAGCGGGGACGAATGAGCAGTTCTTC,TRBJ2-1,TRBV6-1,TRBD2,few
CASSLAQGYSNQPQHF,TGTGCCAGCAGTTTAGCTCAAGGGTATAGCAATCAGCCCCAGCATTTT,TRBJ1-5,TRBV12-3/TRBV12-4,-,-
CASSLPRLRHLFF,TGTGCCAGCAGTTTACCCCGCTTACGGCACCTGTTCTTC,TRBJ2-1,TRBV27,-,many
CAKRDSGPGELFF,TGTGCCAAGCGGGACAGTGGTCCCGGGGAGCTGTTTTTT,TRBJ2-2,TRBV28,-,few
CASTSGQTKYGYTF,TGTGCCAGCACCTCGGGACAGACTAAATATGGCTACACCTTC,TRBJ1-2,TRBV6-2/TRBV6-3,TRBD1,-
CSARTGGMNTEAFF,TGCAGTGCTAGAACGGGGGGAATGAACACTGAAGCTTTCTTT,TRBJ1-1,TRBV20-1,-,many
CSVDNGYTF,TGCAGCGTCGATAATGGCTACACCTTC,TRBJ1-2,TRBV29-1,-,many
CASSPEGGSLKFF,TGTGCCAGCTCCCCTGAGGGGGGGAGCTTGAAGTTCTTC,TRBJ2-1,TRBV7-2,-,many
CASSPKAFYGYTF,TGTGCCAGCAGCCCGAAGGCCTTCTATGGCTACACCTTC,TRBJ1-2,TRBV14,-,few
CASSSLGGAREPQHF,TGTGCCAGCAGCTCCCTGGGGGGGGCGCGGGAGCCCCAGCATTTT,TRBJ1-5,TRBV7-2,-,many
CASSQASLVNTGELFF,TGTGCCAGCAGCCAAGCGTCTCTCGTGAACACCGGGGAGCTGTTTTTT,TRBJ2-2,TRBV4-2,-,once
CASSEGGLGRGTQYF,TGTGCCAGCAGTGAAGGTGGACTAGGACGGGGGACCCAGTACTTC,TRBJ2-5,TRBV2,TRBD2,-
CASLRSAGVTGELFF,TGTGCCAGCCTACGCTCGGCAGGGGTCACCGGGGAGCTGTTTTTT,TRBJ2-2,TRBV7-6,-,-
CASSTPGQAQYF,TGTGCCAGCAGTACCCCCGGACAGGCCCAGTACTTC,TRBJ2-5,TRBV28,TRBD1,-
CASSRRGAGGPHEQYF,TGTGCCAGCAGCCGGCGGGGAGCGGGAGGGCCCCACGAGCAGTACTTC,TRBJ2-7,TRBV7-9,TRBD2,-
CASSLIGQGSTEAFF,TGTGCCAGCAGCTTAATCGGACAGGGAAGCACTGAAGCTTTCTTT,TRBJ1-1,TRBV7-2,TRBD1,many
CASSPGPNSLNTEAFF,TGCGCCAGCAGCCCGGGGCCAAATTCCCTGAACACTGAAGCTTTCTTT,TRBJ1-1,TRBV4-3,-,many
CASSLAGESSGNTIYF,TGTGCCAGCAGCTTAGCCGGGGAGAGCTCTGGAAACACCATATATTTT,TRBJ1-3,TRBV7-8,-,many
CSARGSLGTSMETQYF,TGCAGTGCTAGAGGCTCATTGGGGACTAGCATGGAGACCCAGTACTTC,TRBJ2-5,TRBV20-1,TRBD2,-
CASSQVQGLGQPQHF,TGCGCCAGCAGCCAAGTACAGGGGTTGGGTCAGCCCCAGCATTTT,TRBJ1-5,TRBV4-3,TRBD1,many
CSAFSQGGYGYTF,TGCAGCGCCTTTTCGCAGGGAGGCTATGGCTACACCTTC,TRBJ1-2,TRBV29-1,-,few
CSAAGSSYEQYF,TGCAGCGCTGCAGGGTCCTCCTACGAGCAGTACTTC,TRBJ2-7,TRBV29-1,-,-
CASSFGGGSYEQYF,TGTGCCAGCAGCTTCGGCGGGGGCAGCTACGAGCAGTACTTC,TRBJ2-7,TRBV11-2,-,few
CASSSLLGGGGSNEQFF,TGTGCCAGCAGCAGTCTTCTAGGGGGTGGTGGAAGCAATGAGCAGTTCTTC,TRBJ2-1,TRBV7-2,-,many
CASGRFTNTGELFF,TGTGCCAGCGGGAGGTTTACGAACACCGGGGAGCTGTTTTTT,TRBJ2-2,TRBV12-3/TRBV12-4,-,-
CASRSSGEETQYF,TGTGCCAGCAGAAGTAGCGGGGAAGAGACCCAGTACTTC,TRBJ2-5,TRBV2,TRBD2,many